The present T cell receptor beta chain was sequenced within a study of blood T cell repertoires in COVID-19. Source study methods: Amplifying reference gene primers gave estimates of nucleated cell counts. Generated by immunoSEQ multiplex PCR, the TCRdb table keeps only in-frame clones and is missing some. V, J and clone size are those of that table, while D and trimming were read from the DNA. Counted here are 95,000 to 100,000 clones, around 85% occurring once; the ten biggest clones make up 1.5% to 2%. Germline CDR1 reads MDHEN; CDR2 reads SYDVKM. CDR3 length: 12 residues. V shed 8 bases and J 3 bases; nucleotides not matched to a gene: 0.

The chain is built from TRBV28 and TRBJ2-7; 11 nucleotides agree with TRBD2. The sample consisted of peripheral blood. This TCR came from a woman between 65 and 79 years old with active or convalescent COVID-19. In nucleotides, the CDR3 is TGTGCCAGCGGACTAGCGGGCTACGAGCAGTACTTC. This sequence encodes CASGLAGYEQYF.